Listed here is a single T cell receptor beta chain. The entry originates in a study of cytomegalovirus exposure and HLA in healthy donors. Germline CDR1 reads LGHNA; CDR2 reads YSLEER. This CDR3 spans 16 amino acids. Trimming removed 2 bases at V and 6 bases at J, with 18 bases between. The PCR used 60 Vbeta and 13 Jbeta primers. This table comes from immunoSEQ multiplex PCR, and its TCRdb copy is limited to in-frame clones, with some not included. The sample shows around 91,000 clones, 78% of them seen only once. The chain recombines TRBV4-3 with TRBJ2-3; the D gene is possibly TRBD2 (6 bases). This TCR was sampled from a male donor in good health and CMV-seropositive. Sequencing input: PBMCs. The CDR3 region has the DNA TGCGCCAGCAGCCAATTCAGGAGGGGCTCCGGGGATACGCAGTATTTT. Residues: CASSQFRRGSGDTQYF.